Shown below are 26 T cell receptor beta chains from a single sample sequenced in a study of blood T cells in healthy people across ages. Sample-barcoded 5' priming and a J-beta primer mix drove a second PCR of about 6 to 12 cycles. TCRdb re-called the 5' RACE reads with MiXCR, one entry per CDR3 protein. The sample has 600,000 to 650,000 distinct CDR3 sequences, 58% seen once; the top ten hold approximately 40%. Sequencing was done on a sample of blood. These receptor sequences come from a man in his sixties in good health.

This chain uses TRBV7-9 with TRBJ1-2; D is possibly TRBD1 (5 bases). Germline values: CDR1 SEHNR, CDR2 FQNEAQ (reference sequence). The CDR3 sequence is 16 residues long. V lost 3 bases and J 4 bases, leaving 18 bases between the germline ends. The CDR3 loop reads CASSFPQDRGLYGYTF. The CDR3 DNA reads TGTGCCAGCAGCTTTCCACAGGACCGAGGGCTCTATGGCTACACCTTC.

As regards this clonotype: An end of the junction differs from the germline gene, which may be a read error. V usage is TRBV5-1 and J usage is TRBJ2-1; perhaps TRBD1 as D (6 bases). Germline CDR1 and CDR2: SGHRS and YFSETQ. The CDR3 has 16 residues. The CDR3 sequence is CASSLGGGQSSNEQFF. CDR3 bases: TGCGCCAGCAGCTTGGGTGGGGGCCAGTCCTCCAATGAGCAGTTCTTC.

The chain combines TRBV6-1 with TRBJ1-6, with D uncertain. The CDR3 is made up of 16 amino acids. In germline, CDR1 is MNHNS, CDR2 SASEGT. With 2 bases removed from V and 7 bases from J, the gap between germline ends came to 15 bases. CDR3 sequence reads: CASSEYSPGNNSPLHF. The CDR3 DNA sequence: TGTGCCAGCAGTGAATATTCCCCGGGAAACAATTCACCCCTCCACTTT.

This clonotype showed up just a few times. V gene TRBV15 combines with J gene TRBJ2-5; TRBD1 is a possible D gene (5 bases). Trimming left V 0 bases short and J 2 bases short, with 7 bases between. CDR3 length: 14 amino acids. CDR1 is LNHNV, CDR2 YYDKDF, per germline (reference sequence). The CDR3 here is CATSREGEQETQYF. CDR3 coding DNA: TGTGCCACCAGCAGAGAAGGGGAACAAGAGACCCAGTACTTC.

The chain links TRBV4-1 to TRBJ2-1; D possibly corresponds to TRBD1 (6 bases). The end of the DNA is better explained by TRBJ2-7, so the J call may be wrong. CDR3 length: 19 residues. The germline gives CDR1 MGHRA, CDR2 YSYEKL. For the CDR3, the DNA is TGCGCCAGCAGCCAAGATTTACCGCTGAGGACAGAATCCTACAATGAGCAGTACTTC. This translates into CASSQDLPLRTESYNEQYF.

The chain combines TRBV27 with TRBJ2-4, with D possibly matching TRBD2 (5 bases). Germline V CDR1 and CDR2: MNHEY, SMNVEV (reference sequence). CDR3 size: 13 residues. The V gene lost 0 bases and the J gene lost 15 bases, with 15 bases spanning the gap. The CDR3 DNA reads TGTGCCAGCAGTTTATCCCCGGCGGGCAGGTGGTACTTC. Translation gives CASSLSPAGRWYF.

The chain couples TRBV21-1 to TRBJ2-3; the table's D call, TRBD2, has no DNA check behind it. TRBV21-1 is reported as a pseudogene. The CDR3 spans 16 residues. Here the CDR3 DNA reads TGTGCCAGCAGCAAAGAGGCCCCGCCGCCCACAGATACGCAGTATTTT. Translating it yields CASSKEAPPPTDTQYF.

The rearrangement joins TRBV6-2 or TRBV6-3 to TRBJ2-5; TRBD2 agrees at 9 bases. The germline V gene encodes CDR1 MNHEY and CDR2 SVGEGT. The CDR3 contains 15 residues. With V trimmed by 7 bases and J by 2 bases, 8 bases remained unmatched. CDR3 nucleotides: TGTGCCAGCACAAAGGAGCGGGGGGCTCAAGAGACCCAGTACTTC. It encodes CASTKERGAQETQYF.

This clonotype was counted many times. This chain uses TRBV5-1 with TRBJ2-1; D might be TRBD1 (6 bases). CDR3 length: 17 amino acids. The ends were cut back, 0 bases at V and 4 bases at J, with 17 bases in the middle. Germline V gene sequence: CDR1 SGHRS, CDR2 YFSETQ. CDR3 region: CASSLALSPTGYNEQFF. The CDR3 nucleotides read TGCGCCAGCAGCTTGGCCCTATCTCCAACAGGGTACAATGAGCAGTTCTTC.

The chain combines TRBV2 with TRBJ2-5; the D call may be TRBD1 or TRBD2 (5 bases each). The V gene lost 8 bases and the J gene lost 4 bases, with 11 bases spanning the gap. Germline lookup yields CDR1 SNHLY and CDR2 FYNNEI. The CDR3 has 12 residues. CDR3 sequence (DNA): TGTGCCAGCGGGAGTCAGGGAGAGACCCAGTACTTC. Residues: CASGSQGETQYF.

This clonotype was found a few times. The rearrangement uses TRBV28 and TRBJ1-2; D perhaps matches TRBD1 (5 bases). From germline, CDR1 is MDHEN and CDR2 SYDVKM. The length of the CDR3 is 13 residues. V lost 6 bases and J 4 bases, leaving 12 bases between the germline ends. The CDR3 spells CASREGWIYGYTF. The CDR3 coding sequence is TGTGCCAGCAGAGAGGGGTGGATCTATGGCTACACCTTC.

This clonotype was recorded a few times. V usage is TRBV10-3 and J usage is TRBJ1-5, with D maybe TRBD1 (6 bases). This CDR3 has 14 amino acids. Germline CDR1 ENHRY, CDR2 SYGVKD. Trimming left V 4 bases short and J 6 bases short, with 13 bases between. CDR3 coding DNA: TGTGCCATCAGTGCTGACAGGAGCGGTCAGCCCCAGCATTTT. Its translation is CAISADRSGQPQHF.

The chain recombines TRBV29-1 with TRBJ2-7, with TRBD2 matching over 8 bases. The length of the CDR3 is 15 residues. Trimming cost V 0 bases and J 1 base; bases outside gene matches: 5. Germline V gene sequence: CDR1 SQVTM, CDR2 ANQGSEA. CDR3 protein: CSVEDPRGGSYEQYF. DNA for the CDR3: TGCAGCGTTGAAGATCCCCGGGGGGGATCCTACGAGCAGTACTTC.

The V and J genes are TRBV20-1 and TRBJ2-4; D tentatively reads TRBD1 or TRBD2 (7 bases each). The CDR3 covers 14 residues. In germline, CDR1 is DFQATT, CDR2 SNEGSKA (reference sequence). Trimming left V 6 bases short and J 10 bases short, with 22 bases between. The CDR3 nucleotides are TGCAGTGCCATATCCCCTACAGGGGAGGGTATTCAGTACTTC. It yields the protein CSAISPTGEGIQYF.

This clonotype came up a few times. The chain recombines TRBV7-6 with TRBJ2-5, with TRBD1 identical over 7 bases. The germline gives CDR1 SGHVS, CDR2 FNYEAQ. The V segment lost 5 bases and the J segment 5 bases; nucleotides outside the gene matches: 8. The CDR3 has 14 amino acids. CDR3 nucleotides: TGTGCCAGCAGCACACAAACAGGGGTGGAGACCCAGTACTTC. Translating gives CASSTQTGVETQYF.

The table lists this clonotype with a few counts. The chain is built from TRBV5-1 and TRBJ2-7; 9 bases line up with TRBD1. The V gene end was trimmed by 4 bases and the J gene end by 3 bases; junction bases not matched to a gene: 5. CDR1 SGHRS and CDR2 YFSETQ come from the germline V gene. CDR3 length: 14 amino acids. The CDR3 region has the DNA TGCGCCAGCAGCCCGGGGGGACAGGGCTACGAGCAGTACTTC. It encodes CASSPGGQGYEQYF.

A note on this clonotype: The junction departs from the called germline gene at one end, perhaps through a read error. The chain uses TRBV19 and TRBJ2-2, with 11 bases fitting TRBD2. The CDR3 runs to 16 residues. CDR1 is LNHDA, CDR2 SQIVND, per germline (reference sequence). CDR3 in amino acids: CASRASGGSGTGELFF. DNA for the CDR3: TGTGCAAGTAGGGCTAGCGGGGGGTCTGGCACCGGGGAGCTGTTTTTT.

This clonotype was found a few times. J is TRBJ2-5 and V is TRBV27; D gene uncertain. V lost 1 base to trimming and J lost 2 bases, with 5 bases between them. The CDR3 spans 13 residues. Germline CDR1 is MNHEY and CDR2 is SMNVEV (reference sequence). The CDR3 sequence: CASSLYEQETQYF. The DNA of the CDR3 is TGTGCCAGCAGTTTATACGAACAAGAGACCCAGTACTTC.

This clonotype was seen a few times. Compared with germline, one end of the junction differs, possibly owing to a read error. This chain joins TRBV7-2 and TRBJ2-4; tentative D call: TRBD2 (7 bases). The DNA matches TRBJ2-5 better at its end, which makes the J call doubtful. There are 16 residues in the CDR3. Germline V gene data show CDR1 as SGHTA and CDR2 as FQGNSA. DNA for the CDR3: TGTGCCAGCAGCCTAGCGGTGGCACAGGGACACGAGACCCAGTACTTC. It yields the protein CASSLAVAQGHETQYF.

A few counts support this clonotype. The V and J genes are TRBV4-1 and TRBJ2-5; a weak D match, TRBD2 (7 bases). From germline, CDR1 is MGHRA and CDR2 YSYEKL. Trimming removed 4 bases at V and 4 bases at J, with 16 bases between. The CDR3 consists of 15 residues. The CDR3 region is CASSLPGGGVETQYF. CDR3 in DNA: TGCGCCAGCAGCCTGCCCGGAGGGGGGGTAGAGACCCAGTACTTC.

In the case of this clonotype: One junction end does not reproduce the germline sequence, and a read error may be involved. V usage is TRBV12-3 or TRBV12-4 and J usage is TRBJ2-3; tentative D call: TRBD2 (5 bases). The CDR3 spans 16 residues. CDR3: CASSDPRAGSTDMQYF. The CDR3, as DNA: TGTGCCAGCAGTGATCCGAGGGCAGGCAGCACAGATATGCAGTATTTT.

This clonotype was detected a few times. The chain links TRBV20-1 to TRBJ1-1; D gene ambiguous. The CDR3 extends over 14 amino acids. From germline, CDR1 is DFQATT and CDR2 SNEGSKA (reference sequence). Trimming took off 0 bases at V and 6 bases at J, with 14 bases between the two ends. CDR3 nucleotides: TGCAGTGCTAGAGATGGGAGGAGTTGGGCTGAAGCTTTCTTT. Translating it yields CSARDGRSWAEAFF.

This clonotype turned up a few times. V gene TRBV29-1 combines with J gene TRBJ2-3; 13 nucleotides align to TRBD2. The V and J ends lost 6 bases and 2 bases, in that order; junction bases with no gene match: 5. The length of the CDR3 is 15 residues. Germline lookup yields CDR1 SQVTM and CDR2 ANQGSEA. The CDR3 coding sequence is TGCAGCGTAGGGACTAGCGGGGCCTCCACAGATACGCAGTATTTT. Protein: CSVGTSGASTDTQYF.

This clonotype has only a few counts. V and J are TRBV20-1 and TRBJ2-5, with TRBD2 identical over 10 bases. There are 16 residues in the CDR3. With 0 bases clipped from V and 1 base from J, the junction kept 5 bases outside the gene matches. Germline V gene sequence: CDR1 DFQATT, CDR2 SNEGSKA (reference sequence). CDR3 nucleotides: TGCAGTGCTAGAGATCTGACTAGCGGGCGCCAAGAGACCCAGTACTTC. This gives the protein CSARDLTSGRQETQYF.

The chain links TRBV12-3 or TRBV12-4 to TRBJ2-3, with a tentative D call TRBD2 (6 bases). The CDR3 extends over 15 amino acids. V was pared by 8 bases and J by 3 bases, with 18 bases between. The CDR3, as DNA: TGTGCCAGCCGGTTTCAAGGAGGGCGTACAGATACGCAGTATTTT. This translates into CASRFQGGRTDTQYF.

The chain recombines TRBV5-6 with TRBJ2-6; possible D gene TRBD1, 5 bases. V lost 5 bases to trimming and J lost 0 bases, with 9 bases between them. The CDR3 extends over 15 amino acids. Germline V lookup: CDR1 SGHDT, CDR2 YYEEEE. CDR3 amino acids: CASSSQVSGANVLTF. CDR3 nucleotides: TGTGCCAGCAGTTCACAGGTCTCTGGGGCCAACGTCCTGACTTTC.